The clone carrying this T cell receptor beta chain has a single count. Original data processing: For nucleated cells, counts were estimated from reference gene primer amplification. The protocol was immunoSEQ multiplex PCR, while the TCRdb copy is restricted to in-frame clones and leaves out a portion. The D gene and trimming were derived from the DNA, and the V and J assignments and clone size from that table. The table has about 170,000 clones, 82% seen once. The data were obtained in a study of blood T cell repertoires in COVID-19. Study at large: Spain, Italy and the United States supplied samples that represented acute and convalescent COVID-19. PBMCs, B-cell-depleted T cells, or T cells provided the cDNA or gDNA that made up the material.

During active infection, Seattle patients enrolled and were then monitored through disease. V was clipped by 3 bases and J by 1 base, with 14 bases between them. The CDR3 totals 16 residues. Germline V gene sequence: CDR1 MNHEY, CDR2 SMNVEV (reference sequence). Input material: peripheral blood. The receptor was derived from a woman in her 40s with COVID-19, enrolled during active disease. The chain recombines TRBV27 with TRBJ2-3; tentatively, D is TRBD1 (5 bases). CDR3 nucleotides: TGTGCCAGCAGTTTGGGGCTTACGGCGGGCACAGATACGCAGTATTTT. Translated, it gives CASSLGLTAGTDTQYF.